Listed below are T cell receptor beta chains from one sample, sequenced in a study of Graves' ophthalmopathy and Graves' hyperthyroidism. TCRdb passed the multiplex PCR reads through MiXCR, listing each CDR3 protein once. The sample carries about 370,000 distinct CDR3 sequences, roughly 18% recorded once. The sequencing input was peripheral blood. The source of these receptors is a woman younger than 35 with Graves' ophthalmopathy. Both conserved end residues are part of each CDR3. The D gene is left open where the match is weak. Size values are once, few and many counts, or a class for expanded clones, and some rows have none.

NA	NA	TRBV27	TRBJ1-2	CASSFSQEGYGYTF	TGTGCCAGCAGTTTTAGCCAGGAAGGGTATGGCTACACCTTC
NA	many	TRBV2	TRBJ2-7	CASSETSLEQYF	TGTGCCAGCAGTGAAACTAGTCTGGAGCAGTACTTC
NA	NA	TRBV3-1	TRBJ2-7	CASSHGFGEQYF	TGTGCCAGCAGCCACGGTTTCGGCGAGCAGTACTTC
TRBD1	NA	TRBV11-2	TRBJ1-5	CASSSTMTGAHQPQHF	TGTGCCAGCAGCTCCACCATGACAGGGGCCCATCAGCCCCAGCATTTT
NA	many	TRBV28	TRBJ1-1	CASLGLGAFF	TGTGCCAGCCTCGGGCTTGGAGCTTTCTTT
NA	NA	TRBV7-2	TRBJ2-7	CASSLGVLEQYF	TGTGCCAGCAGCTTAGGTGTATTAGAGCAGTACTTC
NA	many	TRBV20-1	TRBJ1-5	CSARTLLRFSNQPQHF	TGCAGTGCGCGGACACTTCTTCGCTTTAGCAATCAGCCCCAGCATTTT
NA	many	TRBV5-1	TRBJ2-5	CASSLDLSTGETQYF	TGCGCCAGCAGCTTGGACCTGTCCACGGGAGAGACCCAGTACTTC
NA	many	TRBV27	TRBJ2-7	CASSPPGRTGHEQYF	TGTGCCAGCAGTCCCCCGGGCAGAACAGGCCACGAGCAGTACTTC
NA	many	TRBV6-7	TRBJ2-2	CASSYSQLDWGTGELFF	TGTGCCAGCAGTTACTCCCAACTAGATTGGGGCACCGGGGAGCTGTTTTTT
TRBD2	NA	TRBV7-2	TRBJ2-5	CASSEGGTSGETQYF	TGTGCCAGCAGTGAGGGGGGGACTAGCGGGGAGACCCAGTACTTC
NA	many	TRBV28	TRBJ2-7	CASSSPGAYEQYF	TGTGCCAGCAGTTCCCCAGGGGCCTACGAGCAGTACTTC
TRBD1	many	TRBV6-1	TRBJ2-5	CASRDGGQAGAQYF	TGTGCCAGCAGGGATGGCGGACAGGCTGGGGCCCAGTACTTC
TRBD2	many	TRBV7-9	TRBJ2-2	CASSLLPSGGNTGELFF	TGTGCCAGCAGCTTACTCCCTAGCGGGGGGAACACCGGGGAGCTGTTTTTT
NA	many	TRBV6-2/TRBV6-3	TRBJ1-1	CATSLNGEAFF	TGTGCCACCTCTCTAAACGGTGAAGCTTTCTTT
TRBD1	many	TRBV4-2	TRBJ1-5	CASSLGIQGAWVYSNQPQHF	TGTGCCAGCAGCCTAGGGATCCAGGGGGCTTGGGTCTATAGCAATCAGCCCCAGCATTTT
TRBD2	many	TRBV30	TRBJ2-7	CAWSPRGGAFKRTAYSEYF	TGTGCCTGGAGTCCCCGGGGAGGGGCATTCAAACGGACCGCATATTCGGAGTACTTC
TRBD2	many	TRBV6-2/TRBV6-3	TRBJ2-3	CASRFSGRETDTQYF	TGTGCCAGCAGATTCAGCGGGAGAGAAACAGATACGCAGTATTTT
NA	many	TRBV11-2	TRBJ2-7	CASSSMTSLTYEQYF	TGTGCCAGCAGCTCTATGACTAGTCTGACCTACGAGCAGTACTTC
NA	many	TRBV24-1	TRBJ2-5	CATGGRGARQETQYF	TGTGCCACCGGAGGGCGGGGAGCCCGACAAGAGACCCAGTACTTC
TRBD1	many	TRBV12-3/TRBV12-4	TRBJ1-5	CASTSTGGNQPQHF	TGTGCCAGCACTTCGACAGGGGGGAACCAGCCCCAGCATTTT
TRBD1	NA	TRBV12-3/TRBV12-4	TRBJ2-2	CASSARQGDTGELFF	TGTGCCAGCAGTGCCCGACAGGGGGACACCGGGGAGCTGTTTTTT
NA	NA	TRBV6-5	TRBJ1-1	CASSHQPGYTEAFF	TGTGCCAGCAGTCACCAACCGGGGTACACTGAAGCTTTCTTT
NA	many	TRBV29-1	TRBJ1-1	CSVVPGWNTEAFF	TGCAGCGTTGTACCAGGCTGGAACACTGAAGCTTTCTTT
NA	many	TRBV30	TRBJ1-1	CAWSVDGFREAFF	TGTGCCTGGAGTGTAGATGGTTTTCGTGAAGCTTTCTTT
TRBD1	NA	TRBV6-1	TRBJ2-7	CAVPGTGGVEQYF	TGTGCCGTTCCCGGGACAGGGGGGGTCGAGCAGTACTTC
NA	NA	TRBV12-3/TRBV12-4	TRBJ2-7	CASSPSGRVHREQYF	TGTGCCAGCAGCCCATCGGGACGTGTCCATCGCGAGCAGTACTTC
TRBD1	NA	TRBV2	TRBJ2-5	CASSNWDRGLETQYF	TGTGCCAGCAGTAACTGGGACAGGGGGCTGGAGACCCAGTACTTC
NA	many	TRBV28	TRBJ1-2	CASKRERGLVYGYTF	TGTGCCAGCAAAAGGGAAAGGGGGTTAGTCTATGGCTACACCTTC
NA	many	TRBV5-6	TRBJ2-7	CASRRSIRDRYEQYF	TGTGCCAGCAGGCGGAGCATACGAGACCGCTACGAGCAGTACTTC
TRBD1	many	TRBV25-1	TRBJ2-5	CASTSTPDRAQTQYF	TGTGCCAGCACCTCAACCCCGGACAGGGCGCAGACCCAGTACTTC
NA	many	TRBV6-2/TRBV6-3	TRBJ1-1	CASSRSPGTEAFF	TGTGCCAGCAGTCGATCTCCGGGAACTGAAGCTTTCTTT
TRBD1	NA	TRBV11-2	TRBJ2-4	CASSPAGTGGVAKNIQYF	TGTGCCAGCAGCCCAGCCGGGACAGGGGGGGTTGCCAAAAACATTCAGTACTTC
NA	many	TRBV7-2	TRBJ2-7	CASSNLPVYEQYF	TGTGCCAGCAGCAATCTCCCTGTCTACGAGCAGTACTTC
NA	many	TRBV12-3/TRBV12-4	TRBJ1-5	CASKVGVRGNQPQHF	TGTGCCAGCAAAGTTGGGGTGAGGGGCAATCAGCCCCAGCATTTT
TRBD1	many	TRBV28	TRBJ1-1	CASSLLAGGDTEAFF	TGTGCCAGCAGTTTACTGGCAGGGGGAGACACTGAAGCTTTCTTT
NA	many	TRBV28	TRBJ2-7	CASSVPGRSYEQYF	TGTGCCAGCAGCGTTCCGGGACGCTCCTACGAGCAGTACTTC
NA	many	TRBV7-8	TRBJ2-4	CASSLNIAKNIQYF	TGTGCCAGCAGCTTAAACATAGCCAAAAACATTCAGTACTTC
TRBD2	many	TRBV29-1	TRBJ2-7	CSVGGGVKSYEQYF	TGCAGCGTTGGTGGGGGGGTAAAATCCTACGAGCAGTACTTC
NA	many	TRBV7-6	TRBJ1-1	CASSFQDGEAFF	TGTGCCAGCAGCTTCCAGGACGGCGAAGCTTTCTTT
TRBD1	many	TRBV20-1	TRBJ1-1	CSASDGQGDTEAFF	TGCAGTGCTAGTGATGGACAGGGTGACACTGAAGCTTTCTTT
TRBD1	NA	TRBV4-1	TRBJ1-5	CASSPREGALEPQHF	TGCGCCAGCAGCCCCCGGGAGGGGGCGCTTGAGCCCCAGCATTTT
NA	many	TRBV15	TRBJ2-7	CATSRQGSSYEQYF	TGTGCCACCAGCAGACAGGGCAGCTCCTACGAGCAGTACTTC
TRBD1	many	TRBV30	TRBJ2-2	CGRQGVVTGELFF	TGTGGCCGACAGGGTGTCGTCACCGGGGAGCTGTTTTTT
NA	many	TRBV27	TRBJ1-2	CASRTRAYGYTF	TGTGCCAGCAGGACCAGGGCCTATGGCTACACCTTC
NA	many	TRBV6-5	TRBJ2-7	CASSTVTGSSYEQYF	TGTGCCAGCAGTACAGTAACAGGGAGCTCCTACGAGCAGTACTTC